This entry lists 16 T cell receptor beta chains sequenced from one sample in a study of graft-versus-host responses after intestinal transplantation (dated by TCRdb to the early 2020s). The time point label here, explained by the study, means: cells obtained before transplantation from donor or recipient. For these receptors, no antigen is known. Preparation of the library involved the immunoSEQ multiplex PCR assay. TCRdb took this table from immuneACCESS and kept in-frame rearrangements with V and J called. Such tables lack part of the clones; where checked against another copy, unresolved V genes explain under half of the gap, and the rest is unexplained. The sample table lists roughly 80,000 clones, about nine tenths of them with a count of one. The ten most abundant clones make up over 7% of the sample. Source: unstimulated CD8+ T cells sorted from spleen or lymph node cells, taken before transplant. These receptors originate from a human donor who was the organ donor for an intestinal transplant.

The genes are TRBV4-2 and TRBJ2-2; D possibly corresponds to TRBD2 (6 bases). Germline V gene data show CDR1 as LGHNA and CDR2 as YNFKEQ. The CDR3 length is 15 residues. With 1 base removed from V and 11 bases from J, the gap between germline ends came to 17 bases. The CDR3 bases are TGTGCCAGCAGCCAAGTGGGAGGCGCTTACGGTGAGCTGTTTTTT. It specifies CASSQVGGAYGELFF.

The rearrangement uses TRBV11-2 and TRBJ1-1, with 7 bases that match TRBD1. Trimming removed 1 base from V and 1 base from J; junction bases left unmatched: 6. This CDR3 comprises 16 residues. CDR1 SGHAT and CDR2 FQNNGV come from the germline V gene. CDR3 residues: CASSLGRQGRNTEAFF. The CDR3 bases are TGTGCCAGCAGCTTAGGGAGACAGGGAAGGAACACTGAAGCTTTCTTT.

This chain joins TRBV27 and TRBJ1-2; D is unclear. V shed 6 bases and J shed 8 bases, with 19 bases lying between them. This CDR3 spans 14 amino acids. Germline V gene data show CDR1 as MNHEY and CDR2 as SMNVEV (reference sequence). This chain's CDR3 is CASRLGGRRKGYTF. The CDR3 nucleotides are TGTGCCAGCAGGCTGGGTGGCAGACGTAAAGGCTACACCTTC.

The genes are TRBV6-4 and TRBJ2-3, with D possibly matching TRBD2 (6 bases). The CDR3 is made up of 14 amino acids. Deletions cut 3 bases from V and 0 bases from J, with 7 bases between. The germline gives CDR1 MRHNA, CDR2 SNTAGT. CDR3 bases: TGTGCCAGCAGTGAGCGGGATAGCACAGATACGCAGTATTTT. Translating gives CASSERDSTDTQYF.

This rearrangement joins TRBV11-2 to TRBJ2-5; 11 bases fit TRBD2. Germline lookup yields CDR1 SGHAT and CDR2 FQNNGV. There are 15 residues in the CDR3. J lost 2 bases, V lost 1 base, and 0 bases had no gene match. DNA of the CDR3: TGTGCCAGCAGCTTAGTAGCGGGGGGGCAAGAGACCCAGTACTTC. Translation gives CASSLVAGGQETQYF.

V is TRBV27 and J is TRBJ2-7; D unresolved. The CDR3 spans 16 residues. The V and J ends lost 9 bases and 2 bases respectively, with 23 bases between them. Germline CDR1 reads MNHEY; CDR2 reads SMNVEV (reference sequence). CDR3 amino acids: CASSHPRALPTYEQYF. The CDR3 coding sequence is TGTGCCAGTTCCCACCCTCGGGCCCTACCAACCTACGAGCAGTACTTC.

The V call is TRBV30, the J call TRBJ2-1, with D tentatively TRBD1 (6 bases). The CDR3 loop spans 15 amino acids. Germline values: CDR1 GTSNPN, CDR2 SVGIG (reference sequence). V shed 4 bases and J shed 2 bases, with 15 bases lying between them. CDR3 sequence reads: CAWTDGGGPYNEQFF. CDR3 nucleotide sequence: TGTGCCTGGACCGATGGGGGCGGCCCCTACAATGAGCAGTTCTTC. The variable domain in full, with the rest retrieved from reference TRBV30 and TRBJ2-1, is SQTIHQWPATLVQPVGSPLSLECTVEGTSNPNLYWYRQAAGRGLQLLFYSVGIGQISSEVPQNLSASRPQDRQFILSSKKLLLSDSGFYLCAWTDGGGPYNEQFFGPGTRLTVL.

The chain carries TRBV11-2 and TRBJ2-2; TRBD2 agrees at 14 bases. CDR3 size: 16 residues. V lost 7 bases and J lost 6; bases outside the gene matches: 7. Germline CDR1 SGHAT, CDR2 FQNNGV. CDR3 region: CASIFGTSGGPGELFF. The CDR3 bases are TGTGCCAGCATTTTCGGGACTAGCGGGGGCCCCGGGGAGCTGTTTTTT.

The chain carries TRBV6-5 and TRBJ1-2, with D tentatively TRBD1 (5 bases). The CDR3 consists of 14 residues. V dropped 4 bases and J dropped 6 bases, with 15 bases sitting between them. From germline, CDR1 is MNHEY and CDR2 SVGAGI. The CDR3 DNA follows: TGTGCCAGCAGTTCAGATTCGGGACTTCATGGCTACACCTTC. This translates into CASSSDSGLHGYTF.

The chain has TRBV2 and TRBJ1-2; possibly TRBD1 for D (6 bases). V was pared by 8 bases and J by 8 bases, with 18 bases between. In germline, CDR1 is SNHLY, CDR2 FYNNEI. The CDR3 sequence is 13 residues long. In nucleotides, the CDR3 is TGTGCCAGCCCACCGGACAGTTTATACGGCTACACCTTC. Translation: CASPPDSLYGYTF.

The V gene is TRBV5-1, the J gene TRBJ1-1; the D gene is possibly TRBD1 (5 bases). Between the trimmed V and J ends, which lost 0 bases and 0 bases, there was a span of 18 bases. The CDR3 totals 18 residues. Germline CDR1 SGHRS, CDR2 YFSETQ. The CDR3, as DNA: TGCGCCAGCAGCTTGGAGGCTGTTTTGAGGGGCATGAACACTGAAGCTTTCTTT. Its translation is CASSLEAVLRGMNTEAFF.

J is TRBJ1-1 and V is TRBV7-2, with D unresolved. From germline, CDR1 is SGHTA and CDR2 FQGNSA. This CDR3 comprises 13 residues. The V and J ends lost 1 base and 2 bases respectively, with 5 bases between them. The CDR3 nucleotides read TGTGCCAGCAGCTTAGTGGGAAACACTGAAGCTTTCTTT. Translated, it gives CASSLVGNTEAFF.

The V call is TRBV4-3, the J call TRBJ2-7; D ambiguous. Germline V gene sequence: CDR1 LGHNA, CDR2 YSLEER. The CDR3 has 13 residues. The ends were cut back, 1 base at V and 4 bases at J, with 8 bases in the middle. The CDR3 DNA reads as TGCGCCAGCAGCCAAGTCGAGGCGTACGAGCAGTACTTC. Protein sequence: CASSQVEAYEQYF.

About this clone itself: The junction does not match germline at one end; this may be a read error. The same CDR3 also results from other DNA sequences found in this sample. The V and J genes are TRBV6-1 and TRBJ2-2, with TRBD2 identical over 9 bases. Germline CDR1 is MNHNS and CDR2 is SASEGT. The CDR3 is 15 residues long. The CDR3 DNA reads TGTGCCAGCAGTTTCGCGGGGGGGGATGCCGGGGAGTTGTTTTTT. This encodes CASSFAGGDAGELFF.

About this clone itself: Other nucleotide sequences in the sample specify the same CDR3. The V gene is TRBV28, the J gene TRBJ1-5; TRBD1 is a possible D gene (5 bases). V lost 2 bases and J lost 1, with 6 bases in between. Germline CDR1 is MDHEN and CDR2 is SYDVKM. The CDR3 loop spans 14 amino acids. CDR3 loop: CASSLRGSNQPQHF. DNA of the CDR3: TGTGCCAGCAGTTTAAGGGGAAGCAATCAGCCCCAGCATTTT.

J is TRBJ2-7 and V is TRBV5-6, with D maybe TRBD2 (5 bases). V was trimmed by 4 bases and J by 4 bases, leaving 12 bases between them. CDR1 SGHDT and CDR2 YYEEEE come from the germline V gene. This CDR3 spans 13 amino acids. CDR3 loop: CASSPQRGYEQYF. In nucleotides, the CDR3 is TGTGCCAGCAGCCCTCAAAGAGGGTACGAGCAGTACTTC.